This T cell receptor (beta chain) derives from a study of T cells in Graves' hyperthyroidism and ophthalmopathy. The overall study: Before any treatment, at initial diagnosis, peripheral blood was collected.

This clonotype has ten or more counts. Criteria for exclusion of patients were uncontrolled infection, other autoimmune disease, pregnancy or lactation. The authors obtained PBMCs from more than 9.5 ml of fresh peripheral blood. TCR beta CDR3 region amplification was performed from RNA transcripts. The primer set for the first-round RT-PCR of the TCR CDR3 was HTBI. TCRdb processed the multiplex PCR reads anew with MiXCR; each CDR3 protein has one entry. In the table there are hundreds of thousands of distinct CDR3 sequences, around 22% of which are singletons. Germline-derived CDR1 and CDR2 are SGHVS and FQNEAQ. The V and J ends lost 1 base and 5 bases respectively, with 5 bases between them. CDR3 length: 12 amino acids.

This sequence originates from a woman between 25 and 40 years old with Graves' ophthalmopathy. Sequencing used blood. This rearrangement joins TRBV7-8 to TRBJ2-5; D gene ambiguous. The DNA of the CDR3 is TGTGCCAGCAGCTTAGATTGGGAGACCCAGTACTTC. Translated, it gives CASSLDWETQYF.